This TCR beta chain is drawn from a study of blood T cell repertoires in COVID-19. Study at large: COVID-19 samples, acute and convalescent, were from the United States, Italy and Spain.

Repertoires were generated with immunoSEQ multiplex PCR, while TCRdb's copy carries only in-frame clones and drops some. The table has roughly 250,000 clones, about 91% seen once; the top ten hold about 2.5%. The sequence derives from a young adult with COVID-19, enrolled during active disease. The specimen sequenced was peripheral blood.

CDR3 DNA sequence: TGTGCCAGCAGTCCCGTACAGGGTTCCCAGTACTTC. Encoded protein: CASSPVQGSQYF. The V call is TRBV6-5, the J call TRBJ2-5; tentative D call: TRBD1 (6 bases). The CDR3 is made up of 12 amino acids. CDR1 and CDR2 from the germline V gene are MNHEY and SVGAGI. V was cut by 5 bases and J by 9 bases, with 13 bases left in between.